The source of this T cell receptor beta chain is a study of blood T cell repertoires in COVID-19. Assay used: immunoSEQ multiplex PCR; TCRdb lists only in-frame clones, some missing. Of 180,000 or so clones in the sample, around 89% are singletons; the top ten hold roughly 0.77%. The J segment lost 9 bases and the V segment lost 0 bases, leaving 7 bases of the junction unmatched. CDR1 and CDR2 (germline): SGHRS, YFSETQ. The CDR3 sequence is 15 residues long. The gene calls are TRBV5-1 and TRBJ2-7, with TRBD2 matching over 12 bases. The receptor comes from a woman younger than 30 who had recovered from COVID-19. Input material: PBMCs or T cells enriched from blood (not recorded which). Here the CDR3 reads CASSLETSGRLGQYF. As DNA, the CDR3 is TGCGCCAGCAGCTTGGAGACTAGCGGGAGATTGGGGCAGTACTTC. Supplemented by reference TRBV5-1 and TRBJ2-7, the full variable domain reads KAGVTQTPRYLIKTRGQQVTLSCSPISGHRSVSWYQQTPGQGLQFLFEYFSETQRNKGNFPGRFSGRQFSNSRSEMNVSTLELGDSALYLCASSLETSGRLGQYFGPGTRLTVT.